Below, one T cell receptor (beta chain) is given with its context. These data come from a study of cytotoxic CD8 clonotypes in ibrutinib-treated CLL. TCRdb's table, derived via immunoSEQ multiplex PCR, lists solely in-frame clones and lacks some. The table records about 310,000 clones, roughly 80% of them present only once. Deletions cut 0 bases from V and 8 bases from J, with 10 bases between. Germline V CDR1 and CDR2: GTSNPN, SVGIG (reference sequence). The CDR3 runs to 12 residues. The chain combines TRBV30 with TRBJ1-2, with D possibly matching TRBD1 (6 bases). This clonotype was sampled from a human donor with chronic lymphocytic leukemia. The sample in question was PBMCs, obtained before ibrutinib treatment. The CDR3 DNA follows: TGTGCCTGGAGTGTAGGGGGGAGCGGCTACACCTTC. Encoded protein: CAWSVGGSGYTF.